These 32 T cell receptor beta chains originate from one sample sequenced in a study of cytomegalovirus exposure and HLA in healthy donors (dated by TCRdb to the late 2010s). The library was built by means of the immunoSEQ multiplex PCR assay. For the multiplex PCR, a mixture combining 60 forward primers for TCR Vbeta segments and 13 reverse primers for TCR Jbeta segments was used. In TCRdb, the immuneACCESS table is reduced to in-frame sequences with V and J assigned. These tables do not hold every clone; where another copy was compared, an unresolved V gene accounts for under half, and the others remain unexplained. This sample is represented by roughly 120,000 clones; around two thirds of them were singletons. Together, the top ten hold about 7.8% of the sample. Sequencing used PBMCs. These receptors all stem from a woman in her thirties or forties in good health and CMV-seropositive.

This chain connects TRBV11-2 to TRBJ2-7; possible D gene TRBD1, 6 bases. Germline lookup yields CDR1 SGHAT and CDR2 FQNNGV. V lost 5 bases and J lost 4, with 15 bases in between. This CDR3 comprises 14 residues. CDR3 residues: CASSPLSQGYEQYF. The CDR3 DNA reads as TGTGCCAGCAGCCCACTATCACAGGGTTACGAGCAGTACTTC.

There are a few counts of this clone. Written as DNA, the CDR3 is TGTGCCAGCAGCTTAGAAGGGGAAGCTGAAGCTTTCTTT. Encoded protein: CASSLEGEAEAFF. The chain employs TRBV7-2 and TRBJ1-1; possibly TRBD1 for D (5 bases). The CDR3 contains 13 residues. The germline V gene encodes CDR1 SGHTA and CDR2 FQGNSA. Trimming shortened V by 1 base and J by 6 bases, and 9 bases separated the two germline ends.

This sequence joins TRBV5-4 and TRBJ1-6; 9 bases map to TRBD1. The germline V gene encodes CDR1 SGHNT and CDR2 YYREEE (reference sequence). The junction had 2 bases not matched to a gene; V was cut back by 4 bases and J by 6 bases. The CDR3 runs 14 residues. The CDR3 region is CASSRQGGNSPLHF. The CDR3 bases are TGTGCCAGCAGCCGACAGGGGGGTAATTCACCCCTCCACTTT.

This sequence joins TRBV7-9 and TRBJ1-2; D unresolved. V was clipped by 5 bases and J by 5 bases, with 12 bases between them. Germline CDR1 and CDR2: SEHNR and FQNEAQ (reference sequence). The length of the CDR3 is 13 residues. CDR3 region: CASSPRSGYGYTF. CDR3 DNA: TGTGCCAGCAGCCCGCGGTCGGGGTATGGCTACACCTTC.

The CDR3 here is CASSGGGGAYGYTF. CDR3 nucleotides: TGTGCCAGCAGCGGGGGGGGCGGAGCCTATGGCTACACCTTC. The rearrangement links TRBV9 to TRBJ1-2, with D perhaps TRBD1 (6 bases). This CDR3 is 14 amino acids long. Germline V CDR1 and CDR2: SGDLS, YYNGEE. The V gene lost 3 bases and the J gene lost 4 bases, with 13 bases spanning the gap.

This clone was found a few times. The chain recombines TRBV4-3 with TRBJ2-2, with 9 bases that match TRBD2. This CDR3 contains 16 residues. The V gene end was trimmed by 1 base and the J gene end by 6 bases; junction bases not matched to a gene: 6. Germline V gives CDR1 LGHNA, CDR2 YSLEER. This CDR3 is CASSQGPGLASGELFF. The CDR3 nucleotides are TGCGCCAGCAGCCAAGGACCGGGACTAGCATCCGGGGAGCTGTTTTTT.

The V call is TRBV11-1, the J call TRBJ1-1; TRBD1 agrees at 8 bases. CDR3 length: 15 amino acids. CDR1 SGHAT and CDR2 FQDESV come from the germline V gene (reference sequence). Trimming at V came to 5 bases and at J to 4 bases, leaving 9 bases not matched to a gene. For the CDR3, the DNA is TGTGCCAGCAGCCGGACAGGGTTCTCGGGCACTGAAGCTTTCTTT. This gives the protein CASSRTGFSGTEAFF.

CDR3 bases: TGTGCCAGCAGCGCCGAGCCGGGACAGGGGAACACTGAAGCTTTCTTT. As protein: CASSAEPGQGNTEAFF. V usage is TRBV9 and J usage is TRBJ1-1; 9 bases align to TRBD1. This CDR3 spans 16 amino acids. CDR1 is SGDLS, CDR2 YYNGEE, per germline. J was trimmed by 1 base and V by 3 bases; bases with no gene match: 7. The whole variable domain, remainder taken from reference TRBV9 and TRBJ1-1, is DSGVTQTPKHLITATGQRVTLRCSPRSGDLSVYWYQQSLDQGLQFLIQYYNGEERAKGNILERFSAQQFPDLHSELNLSSLELGDSALYFCASSAEPGQGNTEAFFGQGTRLTVV.

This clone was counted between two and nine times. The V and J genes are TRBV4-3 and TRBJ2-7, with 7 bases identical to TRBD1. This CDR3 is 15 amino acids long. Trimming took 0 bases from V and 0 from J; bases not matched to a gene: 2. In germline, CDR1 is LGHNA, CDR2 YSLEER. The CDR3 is CASSQEDRDSYEQYF. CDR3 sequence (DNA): TGCGCCAGCAGCCAAGAAGACAGGGACTCCTACGAGCAGTACTTC.

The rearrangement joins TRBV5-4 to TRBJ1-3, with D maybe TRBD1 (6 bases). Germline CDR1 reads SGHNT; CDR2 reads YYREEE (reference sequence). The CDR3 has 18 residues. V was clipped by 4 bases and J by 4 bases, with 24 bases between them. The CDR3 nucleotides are TGTGCCAGCAGCGCAAAGGGGACCGGGGGGGCGTCGGGAAACACCATATATTTT. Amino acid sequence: CASSAKGTGGASGNTIYF.

The CDR3 bases are TGTGCCAGCAGTGAATGGGACACCTTGGTAAACACTGAAGCTTTCTTT. As protein: CASSEWDTLVNTEAFF. The chain uses TRBV25-1 and TRBJ1-1, with D perhaps matching TRBD1 (6 bases). V was pared by 1 base and J by 2 bases, with 14 bases between. The CDR3 consists of 16 residues. In germline, CDR1 is MGHDK, CDR2 SYGVNS.

Here the CDR3 reads CSAPGAYEQYF. The DNA for the CDR3 is TGCAGTGCTCCAGGGGCGTACGAGCAGTACTTC. This chain joins TRBV20-1 and TRBJ2-7; TRBD1 is a possible D gene (6 bases). The CDR3 has 11 amino acids. The germline V and J ends were trimmed by 5 bases and 4 bases, with 9 bases remaining between them. Germline CDR1 reads DFQATT; CDR2 reads SNEGSKA (reference sequence).

CDR3 region: CASSLRQGPYNEQFF. CDR3 in DNA: TGTGCCAGCAGCCTCCGACAGGGTCCCTACAATGAGCAGTTCTTC. The chain links TRBV11-3 to TRBJ2-1; 7 positions match TRBD1. V shed 5 bases, J shed 2 bases, and the junction held 6 bases outside the gene matches. The CDR3 is made up of 15 amino acids. Germline-derived CDR1 and CDR2 are SGHNT and YENEEA.

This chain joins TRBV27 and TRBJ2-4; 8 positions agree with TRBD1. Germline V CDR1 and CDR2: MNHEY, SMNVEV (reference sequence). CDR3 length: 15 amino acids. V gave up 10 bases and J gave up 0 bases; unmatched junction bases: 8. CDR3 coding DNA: TGTGCCACCGGTCCAGGGGGCCTAGCCAAAAACATTCAGTACTTC. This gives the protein CATGPGGLAKNIQYF.

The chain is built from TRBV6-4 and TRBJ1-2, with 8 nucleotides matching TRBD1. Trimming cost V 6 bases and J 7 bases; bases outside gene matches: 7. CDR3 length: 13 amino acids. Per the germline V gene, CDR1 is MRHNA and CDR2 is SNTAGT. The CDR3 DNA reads TGTGCCAGCAGACCTGGACAGGGTGGTGGCTACACCTTC. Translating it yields CASRPGQGGGYTF.

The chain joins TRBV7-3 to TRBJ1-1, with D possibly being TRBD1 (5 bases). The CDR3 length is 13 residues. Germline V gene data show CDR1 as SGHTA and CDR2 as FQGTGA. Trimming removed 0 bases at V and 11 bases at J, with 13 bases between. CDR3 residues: CASSLTQGSLAFF. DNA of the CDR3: TGTGCCAGCAGCTTAACGCAGGGAAGCTTGGCTTTCTTT. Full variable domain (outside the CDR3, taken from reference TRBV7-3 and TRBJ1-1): GAGVSQTPSNKVTEKGKYVELRCDPISGHTALYWYRQSLGQGPEFLIYFQGTGAADDSGLPNDRFFAVRPEGSVSTLKIQRTERGDSAVYLCASSLTQGSLAFFGQGTRLTVV.

CDR3 region: CASSSGSAGRETQYF. In DNA, the CDR3 is TGTGCCAGCAGCTCAGGGTCAGCTGGCAGGGAGACCCAGTACTTC. V gene TRBV11-3 combines with J gene TRBJ2-5, with a possible D match to TRBD1 (5 bases). CDR1 and CDR2 (germline): SGHNT, YENEEA. The V end was cut by 4 bases, the J end by 5 bases, with 17 bases between. CDR3 size: 15 residues.

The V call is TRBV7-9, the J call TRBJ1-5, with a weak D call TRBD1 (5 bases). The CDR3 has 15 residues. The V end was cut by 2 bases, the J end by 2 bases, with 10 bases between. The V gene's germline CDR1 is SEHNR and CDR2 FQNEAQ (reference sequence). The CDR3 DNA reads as TGTGCCAGCAGCTTACAGGGATCCGGCAATCAGCCCCAGCATTTT. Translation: CASSLQGSGNQPQHF.

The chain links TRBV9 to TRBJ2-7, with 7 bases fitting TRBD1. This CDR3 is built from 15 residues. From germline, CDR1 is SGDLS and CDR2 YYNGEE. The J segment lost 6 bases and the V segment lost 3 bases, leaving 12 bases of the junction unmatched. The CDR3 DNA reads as TGTGCCAGCAGCGCCGACGGGACAGCAAGTCTCGAGCAGTACTTC. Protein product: CASSADGTASLEQYF.

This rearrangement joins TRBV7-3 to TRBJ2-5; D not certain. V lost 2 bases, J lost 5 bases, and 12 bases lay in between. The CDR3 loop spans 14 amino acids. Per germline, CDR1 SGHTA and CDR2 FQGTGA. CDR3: CASSLGAPGETQYF. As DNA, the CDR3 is TGTGCCAGCAGCTTAGGAGCCCCCGGGGAGACCCAGTACTTC.

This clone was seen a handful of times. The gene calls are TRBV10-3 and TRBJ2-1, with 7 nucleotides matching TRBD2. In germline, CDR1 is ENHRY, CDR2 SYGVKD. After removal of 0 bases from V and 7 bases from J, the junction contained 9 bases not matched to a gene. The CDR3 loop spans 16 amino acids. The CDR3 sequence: CAISESLAGEWNEQFF. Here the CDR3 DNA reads TGTGCCATCAGTGAGTCGCTGGCGGGGGAGTGGAATGAGCAGTTCTTC.

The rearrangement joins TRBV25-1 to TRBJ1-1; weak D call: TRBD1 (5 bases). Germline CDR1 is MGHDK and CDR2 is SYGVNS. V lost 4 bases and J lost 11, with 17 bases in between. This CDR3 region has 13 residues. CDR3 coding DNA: TGTGCCAGCAGTGGCGGGACGCCCTTGAACGCTTTCTTT. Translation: CASSGGTPLNAFF.

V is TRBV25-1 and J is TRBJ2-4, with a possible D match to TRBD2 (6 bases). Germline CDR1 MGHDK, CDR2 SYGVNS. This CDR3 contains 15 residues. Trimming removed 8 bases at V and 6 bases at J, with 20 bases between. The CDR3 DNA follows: TGTGCCAGCGGGATCGGTAGCGGCCTCTCAAACATTCAGTACTTC. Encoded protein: CASGIGSGLSNIQYF.

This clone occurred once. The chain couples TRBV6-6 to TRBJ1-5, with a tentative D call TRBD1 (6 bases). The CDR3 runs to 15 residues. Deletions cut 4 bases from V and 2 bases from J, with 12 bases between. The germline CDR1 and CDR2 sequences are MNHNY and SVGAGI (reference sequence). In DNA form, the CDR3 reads TGTGCCAGCAGTTGGAAATCAGGGGGCAATCAGCCCCAGCATTTT. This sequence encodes CASSWKSGGNQPQHF.

CDR3 residues: CASSQERADTQYF. The DNA for the CDR3 is TGCGCCAGCAGCCAAGAGAGGGCAGATACGCAGTATTTT. The chain joins TRBV4-3 to TRBJ2-3, with D perhaps matching TRBD2 (5 bases). This CDR3 region has 13 residues. V lost 0 bases and J lost 4, with 5 bases in between. Germline loops: CDR1 LGHNA, CDR2 YSLEER.

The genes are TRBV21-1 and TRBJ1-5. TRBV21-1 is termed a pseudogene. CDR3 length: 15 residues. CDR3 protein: CASSIREAPTQPQHF. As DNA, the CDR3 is TGTGCCAGCAGCATAAGGGAGGCCCCCACTCAGCCCCAGCATTTT.

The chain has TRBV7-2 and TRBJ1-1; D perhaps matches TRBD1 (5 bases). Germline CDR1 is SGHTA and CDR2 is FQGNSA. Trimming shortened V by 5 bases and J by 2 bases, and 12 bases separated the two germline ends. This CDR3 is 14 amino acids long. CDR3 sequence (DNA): TGTGCCAGCAGCACCAGACAGAGTAACACTGAAGCTTTCTTT. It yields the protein CASSTRQSNTEAFF.

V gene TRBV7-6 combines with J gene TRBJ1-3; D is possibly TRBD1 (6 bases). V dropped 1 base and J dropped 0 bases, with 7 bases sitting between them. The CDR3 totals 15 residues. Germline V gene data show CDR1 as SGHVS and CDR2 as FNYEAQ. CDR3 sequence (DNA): TGTGCCAGCAGCTTAGGGGACAACTCTGGAAACACCATATATTTT. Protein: CASSLGDNSGNTIYF.

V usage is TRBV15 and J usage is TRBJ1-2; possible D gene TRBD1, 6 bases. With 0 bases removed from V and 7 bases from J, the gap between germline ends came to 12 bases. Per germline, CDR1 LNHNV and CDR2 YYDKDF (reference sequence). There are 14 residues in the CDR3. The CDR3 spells CATSRDLQGFGYTF. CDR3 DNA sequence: TGTGCCACCAGCAGAGACCTTCAGGGGTTTGGCTACACCTTC.

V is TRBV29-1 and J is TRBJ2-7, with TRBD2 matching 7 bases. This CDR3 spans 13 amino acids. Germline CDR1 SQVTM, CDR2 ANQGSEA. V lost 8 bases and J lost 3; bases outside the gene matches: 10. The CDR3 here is CSIGGGRYYEQYF. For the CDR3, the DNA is TGCAGCATTGGCGGGGGACGCTACTACGAGCAGTACTTC.

CDR3 sequence reads: CATRGQSNQPQHF. CDR3 nucleotides: TGTGCCACCCGCGGACAGAGCAATCAGCCCCAGCATTTT. The chain employs TRBV6-5 and TRBJ1-5, with a tentative D call TRBD1 (6 bases). CDR1 is MNHEY and CDR2 is SVGAGI in the germline V gene. This CDR3 contains 13 residues. V was trimmed by 10 bases and J by 1 base, leaving 11 bases between them.

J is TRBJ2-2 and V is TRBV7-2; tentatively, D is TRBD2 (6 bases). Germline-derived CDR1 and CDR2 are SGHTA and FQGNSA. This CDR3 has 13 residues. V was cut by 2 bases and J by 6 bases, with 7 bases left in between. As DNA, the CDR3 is TGTGCCAGCAGCTTAAGGAGGGCCGGGGAGCTGTTTTTT. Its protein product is CASSLRRAGELFF.